This entry concerns a single T cell receptor beta chain. This clonotype was seen repeatedly, ten times or more. The specificity of this receptor is unknown. No base-level quality is on record; no much larger clone is a single base apart. Naive CD8 T cell libraries were made from about 20,000 to 1,000,000 sorted cells using 10%, 30% or 50% of purified RNA. On a BD FACSAria II, naive CD8 T cells were FACS-sorted as CD8+CD4-CCR7+CD45RA+ and collected into RLT Plus buffer. To test detection sensitivity, Jurkat RNA equivalent to under 12 TCR copies was spiked into samples of about 20,000-1,100,000 naive CD8 T cells. Enrichment of CD8 T cells was performed with RosetteSep CD8+ T Cell Enrichment Cocktail and Ficoll-Paque, after which ACK red cell lysis was carried out. This specimen belongs to a study of molecular identifiers for immune sequencing clone quantification (dated by TCRdb to 2017 to 2018). Turning to the overall study: For a replicate experiment, RNA from approximately 20,000 or 100,000 naive CD8 T cells was divided into five aliquots, of which four were sequenced. This methods study benchmarked molecular-identifier clustering-based TCR repertoire sequencing (MIDCIRS) and TCR RNA copy counting, using CD8 T cells to do so. The investigation overall reported the following: Spiked-in Jurkat TCR RNA (approximately 10 copies' worth), which is not part of the donor repertoire, was contained in the naive libraries. Modeling indicated about three TCR RNA copies recovered per cell, compared with about 10 by digital PCR, which implies a capture efficiency of around 31%. A single cell's worth of spiked-in Jurkat TCR RNA was reported detectable even among one million naive CD8 T cells. When barcode sub-clustering was left out, chimeric consensus sequences inflated TCR diversity, with chimeras reaching as high as 47%. Highly expanded clone sizes could be underestimated because identical TCR molecules may share a barcode. In CMV-specific effector cells, clones with more than 20 RNA copies contained over 97% of molecules, whereas in naive cells such clones contained under 1% of molecules.

Via the germline V gene (reference sequence), CDR1 is SEHNR and CDR2 FQNEAQ. V trim: 5 bases; J trim: 4 bases; unmatched bases: 5. Including cysteine and phenylalanine, the CDR3 has 13 amino acids. Here the CDR3 DNA is all that survives: 39 bases in frame from base 1. Libraries came from PCR. The instrument given in TCRdb is Illumina HiSeq 4000. Bulk TCR libraries were generated as previously described, with the TCR primers listed in Table S5 used. Total RNA was purified with the Qiagen AllPrep DNA/RNA kit. Before any analysis, reads coming from multiple sequencing runs of the same library were combined into one pool. As for the original processing: Reads were retained only if an exact TCR constant sequence was present, and the retained reads were trimmed to 150 nt and grouped according to their 12-nt molecular barcodes. Reads in each barcode group were sub-clustered using a 15% Levenshtein threshold, and a quality-weighted consensus sequence was built for each RNA molecule. Non-functional sequences were removed, as were lower-count sequences one edit away from another. Barcode sub-clusters with fewer than 20% of the maximum read count were removed, based on fitting two negative binomial distributions. TCRdb handled the public reads itself, with Q25 trimming in fastp and clone calling in MiXCR, and kept productive beta chains. Each CDR3 protein appears once, grouped with its most common genes and DNA. The V and J calls, along with clone size, are taken from TCRdb and not from the paper's own processing. A total of about 640,000 distinct CDR3 sequences appear in this sample, 15% to 20% of them only once. In total, the top ten clones hold roughly 0.9% of the sample.

Sequencing input: naive CD8+ T cells from blood, with Jurkat cell RNA spiked in. Read against the paper, the sample's cell subset or site label means: FACS-sorted CD8+CD4-CCR7+CD45RA+ naive T cells. This TCR was sampled from a human donor in good health. Some libraries in this study had Jurkat cell RNA spiked in. The sequence links TRBV7-9 to TRBJ2-7; TRBD1 agrees with 7 junctional bases. At the DNA level, the sequence is TGTGCCAGCAGCCAGGGGGTCCGGTACGAGCAGTACTTC. It codes for CASSQGVRYEQYF.